This T cell receptor beta chain was sequenced during a study of T-cell memory formation after mild COVID-19. Regarding the study as a whole: Clones shrinking from day 15 to 85 showed even CD4/CD8 mixes; later expanders tilted CD4+. Shrinking CD4+ clones were chiefly CM and EM; CD8+ ones were chiefly EMRA. The second-wave clones peaking on day 37 were not confirmed as SARS-CoV-2-specific.

In this sample, this clonotype turned up a few times. What it recognizes is unknown. With constant-segment primers, 5'RACE yielded cDNA libraries of TCR alpha and TCR beta that carried sample barcodes and UMIs. TCRdb processed the 5' RACE reads anew with MiXCR; each CDR3 protein has one entry. In the table there are 150,000 or so distinct CDR3 sequences, more than 9% of which are singletons. Trimming stripped 5 bases from V and 0 bases from J, with 13 bases between. The CDR3 is 15 residues long. Germline V lookup: CDR1 SEHNR, CDR2 FQNEAQ (reference sequence). This TCR was recovered from a man aged 18 to 29 who had mild COVID-19 (a few samples of this study predate the infection). Cell type and time point are not known. The sequenced material came from PBMCs or a T cell subset sorted from them (not recorded which). The chain links TRBV7-9 to TRBJ1-1; D ambiguous. The CDR3 is CASSPRTRLNTEAFF. The CDR3 DNA follows: TGTGCCAGCAGCCCCCGGACCCGTTTGAACACTGAAGCTTTCTTT.